This TCR beta chain stems from a study of post-analysis software for immune sequencing data. Study as a whole: The cohort encompassed relapsing-remitting, secondary progressive and progressive-relapsing multiple sclerosis disease courses.

Findings of the study overall: Multiple sclerosis patients had significantly lower normalized Chao1 diversity than controls. Strong co-clustering by F measure was seen for same-batch samples.

Worth noting for this clonotype: What it binds is not known.

Unique-molecular-identifier-tagged TCR beta cDNA libraries were used. TCRdb independently ran MiXCR on the PCR reads; one entry per CDR3 protein. Among 600,000 to 750,000 distinct CDR3 sequences, 59% were seen once, and the ten largest hold approximately 11%. Sequenced: blood. The source is a girl aged 2-10 years with multiple sclerosis.

CDR3 in DNA: TGTGCCAGCAGTTTAGCAACTAGCGGGAGGAAAGAGACCCAGTACTTC. Its protein is CASSLATSGRKETQYF. The chain combines TRBV12-3 or TRBV12-4 with TRBJ2-5; TRBD2 aligns across 12 bases. J lost 3 bases, V lost 0 bases, and 2 bases had no gene match. The CDR3 loop spans 16 amino acids.